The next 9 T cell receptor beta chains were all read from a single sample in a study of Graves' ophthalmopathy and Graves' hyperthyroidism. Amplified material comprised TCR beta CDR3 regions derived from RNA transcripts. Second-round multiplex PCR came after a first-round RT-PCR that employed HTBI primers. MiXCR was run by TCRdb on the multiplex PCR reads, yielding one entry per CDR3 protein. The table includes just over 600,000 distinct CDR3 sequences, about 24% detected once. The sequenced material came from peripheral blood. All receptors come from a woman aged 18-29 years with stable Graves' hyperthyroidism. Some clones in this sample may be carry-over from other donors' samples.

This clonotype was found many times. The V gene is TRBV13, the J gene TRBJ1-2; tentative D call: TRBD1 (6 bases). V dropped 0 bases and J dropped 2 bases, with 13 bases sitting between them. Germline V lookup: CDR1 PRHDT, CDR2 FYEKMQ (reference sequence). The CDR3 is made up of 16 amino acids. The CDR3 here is CASSLGLRGRNYGYTF. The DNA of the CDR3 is TGTGCCAGCAGCTTAGGCCTCCGGGGGCGCAACTATGGCTACACCTTC. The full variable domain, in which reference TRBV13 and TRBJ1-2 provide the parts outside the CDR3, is AAGVIQSPRHLIKEKRETATLKCYPIPRHDTVYWYQQGPGQDPQFLISFYEKMQSDKGSIPDRFSAQQFSDYHSELNMSSLELGDSALYFCASSLGLRGRNYGYTFGSGTRLTVV.

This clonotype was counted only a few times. The CDR3 DNA is TGTGCCAGCTCGTCCACAGACGGCTCTGGAAACACCATATATTTT. This translates into CASSSTDGSGNTIYF. The chain joins TRBV18 to TRBJ1-3; no definite D call. Trimming took 6 bases from V and 0 from J, leaving 12 bases between them. Per germline, CDR1 KGHSH and CDR2 LQKENI. There are 15 residues in the CDR3.

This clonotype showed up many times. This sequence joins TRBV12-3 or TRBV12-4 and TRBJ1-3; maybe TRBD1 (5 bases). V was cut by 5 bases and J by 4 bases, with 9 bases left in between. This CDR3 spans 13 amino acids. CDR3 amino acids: CASSATEGNTIYF. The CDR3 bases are TGTGCCAGCAGTGCGACAGAGGGAAACACCATATATTTT.

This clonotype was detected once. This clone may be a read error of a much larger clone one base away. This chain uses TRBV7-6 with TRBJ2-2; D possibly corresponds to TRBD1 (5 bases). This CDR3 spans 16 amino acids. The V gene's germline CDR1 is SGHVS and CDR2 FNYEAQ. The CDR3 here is CVSSLASTEAPGELFF. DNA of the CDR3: TGTGTCAGCAGCTTAGCCTCGACAGAGGCTCCCGGGGAGCTGTTTTTT. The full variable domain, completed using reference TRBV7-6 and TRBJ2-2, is GAGVSQSPRYKVTKRGQDVALRCDPISGHVSLYWYRQALGQGPEFLTYFNYEAQQDKSGLPNDRFSAERPEGSISTLTIQRTEQRDSAMYRCVSSLASTEAPGELFFGEGSRLTVL.

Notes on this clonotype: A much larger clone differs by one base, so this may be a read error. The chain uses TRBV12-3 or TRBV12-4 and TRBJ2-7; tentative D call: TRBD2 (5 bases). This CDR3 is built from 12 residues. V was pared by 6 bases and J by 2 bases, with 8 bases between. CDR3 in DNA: TGTGCCAGCAGAGAGAGGGCCTACGAGCAGTACTTC. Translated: CASRERAYEQYF.

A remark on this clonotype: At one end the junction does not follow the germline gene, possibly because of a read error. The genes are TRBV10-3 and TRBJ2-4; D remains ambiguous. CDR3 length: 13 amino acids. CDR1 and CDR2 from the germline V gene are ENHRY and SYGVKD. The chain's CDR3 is CAISEGRKNIKYF. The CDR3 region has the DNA TGTGCCATCAGTGAAGGAAGGAAAAACATTAAGTACTTC.

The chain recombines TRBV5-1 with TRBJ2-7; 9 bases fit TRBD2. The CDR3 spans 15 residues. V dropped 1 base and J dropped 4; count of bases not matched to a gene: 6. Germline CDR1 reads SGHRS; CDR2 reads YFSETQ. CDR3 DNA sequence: TGCGCCAGCAGCTTGTCTCGTACTAGCGGGTACGAGCAGTACTTC. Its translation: CASSLSRTSGYEQYF.

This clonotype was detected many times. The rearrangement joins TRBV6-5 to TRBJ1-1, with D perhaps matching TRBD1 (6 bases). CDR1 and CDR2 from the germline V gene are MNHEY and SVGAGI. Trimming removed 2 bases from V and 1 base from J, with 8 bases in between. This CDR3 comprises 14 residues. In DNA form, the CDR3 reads TGTGCCAGCAGTTACCAGGGGACGAACACTGAAGCTTTCTTT. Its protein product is CASSYQGTNTEAFF.

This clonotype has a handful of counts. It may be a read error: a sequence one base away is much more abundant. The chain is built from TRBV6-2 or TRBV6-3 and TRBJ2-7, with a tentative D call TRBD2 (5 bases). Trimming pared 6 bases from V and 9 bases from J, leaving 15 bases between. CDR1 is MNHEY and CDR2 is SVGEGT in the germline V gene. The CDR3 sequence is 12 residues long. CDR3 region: CASRPGIDGQYF. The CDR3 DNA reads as TGTGCCAGCAGACCCGGGATTGACGGGCAGTACTTC.